The rows below give T cell receptor beta chains drawn from one sample of a study of T-cell reconstitution after alpha-beta-depleted transplantation in children. Via MiXCR, TCRdb re-called the PCR reads, giving one row per CDR3 protein. The sample consists of about 980,000 distinct CDR3 sequences, roughly 29% of them appearing once. The sample consisted of PBMCs, mostly from graft donor cells, taken 360 days after TCRalphabeta/CD19-depleted stem cell transplant. The receptors stem from a boy in the first two years of life who had a stem cell transplant for SCID, so the T cells may come from the graft donor. Both conserved end residues are trimmed from each CDR3. The size of a clone is reported for some rows only, either as once, few or many, or as a class for expanded clones.

>TRBV7-9|many
ASSLPWGTSGGPFYNEQF
>TRBV10-3|few
AISESKLAETQY
>TRBV6-5|NA
ASSWEGLRSTDTQY
>TRBV7-2|few
ASSLDKQINTQY
>TRBV12-3/TRBV12-4|many
ASSLVNSYEQY
>TRBV5-1|few
ASSFQAGLTYEQY
>TRBV7-2|NA
ASSLMGGLSGNTIY
>TRBV29-1|few
SASEGPAAGELF
>TRBV7-2|few
ASSLRRAVGETQY
>TRBV5-6|many
ASSLAGTGDQPQH